This T cell receptor (beta chain) was identified in a study of preoperative IRX-2 immunotherapy in early breast cancer. Germline V gives CDR1 KGHSH, CDR2 LQKENI. This CDR3 is 15 amino acids long. V was cut by 4 bases and J by 0 bases, with 13 bases left in between. The treatment is: preoperative locoregional IRX-2 cytokine immunotherapy. This phase Ib study tested locoregional IRX-2 cytokine immunotherapy given before surgery. TCRdb keeps only in-frame clones here, not all; method: immunoSEQ multiplex PCR. The sample lists tens of thousands of clones, over 85% occurring once. This specimen was tumor tissue, taken after IRX-2 immunotherapy. The sequence came from a human donor with breast cancer. This chain connects TRBV18 to TRBJ2-7; no firm D call. The DNA of the CDR3 is TGTGCCAGCTCACTCGTATTTACTGGCTCCTACGAGCAGTACTTC. Translated, it gives CASSLVFTGSYEQYF.